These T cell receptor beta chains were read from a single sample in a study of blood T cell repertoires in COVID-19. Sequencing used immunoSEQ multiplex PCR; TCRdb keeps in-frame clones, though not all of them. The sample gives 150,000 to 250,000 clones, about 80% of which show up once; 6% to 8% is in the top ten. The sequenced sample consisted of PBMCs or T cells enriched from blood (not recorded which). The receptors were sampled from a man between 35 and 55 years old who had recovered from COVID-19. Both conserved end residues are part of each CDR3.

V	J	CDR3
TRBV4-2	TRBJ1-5	CASSQVQGSNQPQHF
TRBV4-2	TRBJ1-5	CASSQGDRVGQPQHF
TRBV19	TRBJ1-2	CASIQLRAGNYGYTF
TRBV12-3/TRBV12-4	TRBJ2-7	CASTTDTYYEQYF
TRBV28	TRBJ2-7	CASSPPAGTGGHYEQYF
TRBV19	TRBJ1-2	CASSIGEGYGYTF
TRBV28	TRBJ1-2	CASRDRGPYGYTF
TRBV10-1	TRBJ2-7	CATCGEVPYEQYF
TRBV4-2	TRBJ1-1	CASSLGQYREAFF
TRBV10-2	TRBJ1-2	CASSEYRGDGYTF
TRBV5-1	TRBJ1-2	CASSLGDSHGFLDYGYTF
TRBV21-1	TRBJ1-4	CASSSRTGPGGEKLFF
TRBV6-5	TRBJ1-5	CASSSQGDQPQHF
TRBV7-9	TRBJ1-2	CASSNNRGPSGGYTF
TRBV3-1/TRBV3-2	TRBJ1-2	CASSQRFGYTF
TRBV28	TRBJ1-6	CASTLSGNSPLHF
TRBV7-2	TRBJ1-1	CASSQGTGNTEAFF
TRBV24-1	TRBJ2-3	CATSDRTSGGPTDTQYF
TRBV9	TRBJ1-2	CASSVGGGGGYTF
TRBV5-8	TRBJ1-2	CASSPGQGGYGYTF
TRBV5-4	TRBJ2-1	CASSLPDSVNEQFF
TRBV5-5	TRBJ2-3	CASSLTQGTSDTQYF
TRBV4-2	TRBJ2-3	CASSQAGLEYTDTQYF
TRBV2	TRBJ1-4	CASRGRRNEKLFF
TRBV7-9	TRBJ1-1	CASSPKDRLNTEAFF
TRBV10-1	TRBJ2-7	CASSPAPGQGLRSSYEQYF
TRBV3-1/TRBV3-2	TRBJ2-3	CASSQGTLVVADTQYF
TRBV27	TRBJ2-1	CASSLQGVVTEQFF
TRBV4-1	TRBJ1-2	CASSQESLPAYGYTF
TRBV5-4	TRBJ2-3	CASSLQGTQLDTQYF
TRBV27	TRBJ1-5	CASSLSGTAPNQPQHF
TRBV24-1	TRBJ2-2	CATRGTGGWAGELFF
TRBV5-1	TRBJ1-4	CASSPRGGGNEKLFF
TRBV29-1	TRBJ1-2	CSVPSGTRNYGYTF